One sample yielded the 31 T cell receptor beta chains listed below, sequenced in a study of T cell responses to AZD1222 COVID-19 vaccine. The assay was immunoSEQ multiplex PCR, and TCRdb's table has in-frame clones only and misses some. The repertoire holds roughly 70,000 clones, about four fifths seen once, with more than 12% in the top ten. Sequences were derived from peripheral blood, sampled 28 days after the second AZD1222 dose. The receptors originated from an adult who received the AZD1222 COVID-19 vaccine.

The chain couples TRBV18 to TRBJ2-1, with 9 bases lining up with TRBD1. Germline loops: CDR1 KGHSH, CDR2 LQKENI. This CDR3 contains 14 residues. V gave up 5 bases and J gave up 9 bases; unmatched junction bases: 8. CDR3 sequence: CASSSGTGTFEQFF. CDR3 nucleotides: TGTGCCAGCTCATCCGGGACAGGGACTTTTGAGCAGTTCTTC.

J is TRBJ2-3 and V is TRBV6-4; D is undetermined. V was trimmed by 4 bases and J by 2 bases, leaving 7 bases between them. The CDR3 length is 13 residues. CDR1 MRHNA and CDR2 SNTAGT come from the germline V gene. The CDR3 DNA reads as TGTGCCAGCAGTGTCTCCCCCACAGATACGCAGTATTTT. Translated, it gives CASSVSPTDTQYF.

J is TRBJ2-3 and V is TRBV6-5, with TRBD1 as a possible D gene (6 bases). This CDR3 has 15 residues. CDR1 is MNHEY, CDR2 SVGAGI, per germline. V was pared by 6 bases and J by 0 bases, with 13 bases between. Written as DNA, the CDR3 is TGTGCCAGCAGATGGACAGAAAGTAGCACAGATACGCAGTATTTT. Amino acid sequence: CASRWTESSTDTQYF.

The genes are TRBV27 and TRBJ2-7; D is ambiguous. V lost 3 bases and J lost 3, with 9 bases in between. Germline lookup yields CDR1 MNHEY and CDR2 SMNVEV (reference sequence). The CDR3 length is 13 residues. In DNA, the CDR3 is TGTGCCAGCAGTTTGAGGCAGAGCTACGAGCAGTACTTC. It codes for CASSLRQSYEQYF.

This rearrangement joins TRBV27 to TRBJ2-3; 7 nucleotides agree with TRBD1. There are 15 residues in the CDR3. The germline gives CDR1 MNHEY, CDR2 SMNVEV (reference sequence). The junction had 4 bases not matched to a gene; V was cut back by 4 bases and J by 0 bases. The CDR3 DNA reads as TGTGCCAGCAGTTCGGACAGGCCGAGCACAGATACGCAGTATTTT. Amino acids: CASSSDRPSTDTQYF.

The rearrangement uses TRBV5-1 and TRBJ1-6; D is undetermined. V dropped 4 bases and J dropped 0 bases, with 11 bases sitting between them. CDR1 and CDR2 from the germline V gene are SGHRS and YFSETQ. The CDR3 runs 16 residues. The CDR3 DNA reads TGCGCCAGCAGCCCCCGCGAATACTCCTATAATTCACCCCTCCACTTT. As protein: CASSPREYSYNSPLHF.

This chain links TRBV10-2 with TRBJ2-5, with D unclear. With 0 bases removed from V and 2 bases from J, the gap between germline ends came to 16 bases. The CDR3 covers 17 residues. The germline V gene encodes CDR1 WSHSY and CDR2 SAAADI. CDR3 protein: CASSESQVFSNQETQYF. The CDR3 DNA is TGCGCCAGCAGTGAGTCGCAGGTCTTTTCGAATCAAGAGACCCAGTACTTC.

This clone showed up just a few times. The chain carries TRBV30 and TRBJ1-5; D not resolved. The ends were cut back, 1 base at V and 6 bases at J, with 7 bases in the middle. Looked up from germline, CDR1 is GTSNPN and CDR2 is SVGIG (reference sequence). The CDR3 has 12 amino acids. The CDR3 bases are TGTGCCTGGAGTGACTGGGGTCAGCCCCAGCATTTT. It encodes CAWSDWGQPQHF.

The chain links TRBV19 to TRBJ2-3; perhaps TRBD2 as D (6 bases). Germline V gene lookup returns CDR1 LNHDA and CDR2 SQIVND (reference sequence). V was shortened by 6 bases and J by 2 bases, with 12 bases between the two germline ends. CDR3 size: 14 residues. CDR3 nucleotides: TGTGCCAGTAGGGGGTGGGACTCCACAGATACGCAGTATTTT. It is translated as CASRGWDSTDTQYF. Drawing the rest from reference TRBV19 and TRBJ2-3, the complete variable domain is DGGITQSPKYLFRKEGQNVTLSCEQNLNHDAMYWYRQDPGQGLRLIYYSQIVNDFQKGDIAEGYSVSREKKESFPLTVTSAQKNPTAFYLCASRGWDSTDTQYFGPGTRLTVL.

This clone appeared a few times. V usage is TRBV11-1 and J usage is TRBJ1-1, with D perhaps matching TRBD1 (6 bases). Germline lookup yields CDR1 SGHAT and CDR2 FQDESV (reference sequence). V gave up 3 bases and J gave up 5 bases, with 19 bases separating them. This CDR3 has 16 amino acids. CDR3 in amino acids: CASSFPTGRHDTEAFF. The CDR3 DNA is TGTGCCAGCAGCTTCCCAACAGGGAGGCACGATACTGAAGCTTTCTTT.

The chain is built from TRBV30 and TRBJ1-6; D gene uncertain. CDR1 is GTSNPN, CDR2 SVGIG, per germline (reference sequence). V was pared by 0 bases and J by 10 bases, with 13 bases between. CDR3 size: 14 residues. The CDR3 DNA sequence: TGTGCCTGGAGTGTAAGTCCCGTACGGTCACCCCTCCACTTT. This gives the protein CAWSVSPVRSPLHF.

V usage is TRBV7-9 and J usage is TRBJ1-2, with 7 bases aligning to TRBD1. The CDR3 contains 13 residues. Germline-derived CDR1 and CDR2 are SEHNR and FQNEAQ (reference sequence). V was pared by 5 bases and J by 1 base, with 1 base of the junction left unmatched. The CDR3 spells CASSRQGNYGYTF. CDR3 bases: TGTGCCAGCAGCCGACAGGGTAACTATGGCTACACCTTC.

The J gene is TRBJ1-1, the V gene TRBV6-2 or TRBV6-3; D is ambiguous. With 3 bases removed from V and 10 bases from J, the gap between germline ends came to 12 bases. The V gene's germline CDR1 is MNHEY and CDR2 SVGEGT. The CDR3 covers 12 residues. The CDR3 DNA reads as TGTGCCAGCAGTTATTCAGTTTCTGTAGCTTTCTTT. Its protein is CASSYSVSVAFF.

In nucleotides, the CDR3 is TGTGCCAGCAGCTTAGGTCACCTTTCAGATACGCAGTATTTT. It specifies CASSLGHLSDTQYF. The rearrangement links TRBV7-2 to TRBJ2-3; D remains ambiguous. The CDR3 totals 14 residues. V lost 1 base and J lost 4, with 9 bases in between. The germline gives CDR1 SGHTA, CDR2 FQGNSA.

This chain uses TRBV5-1 with TRBJ2-1; 10 bases line up with TRBD2. With 1 base clipped from V and 10 bases from J, the junction kept 11 bases outside the gene matches. CDR3 length: 16 amino acids. The germline CDR1 and CDR2 sequences are SGHRS and YFSETQ. This CDR3 reads CASSLTTSGDSGEQFF. The CDR3 DNA sequence: TGCGCCAGCAGCTTGACCACTAGCGGGGATTCAGGCGAGCAGTTCTTC.

The chain has TRBV15 and TRBJ1-1; maybe TRBD1 (5 bases). The CDR3 is 15 amino acids. Germline assignment: CDR1 LNHNV and CDR2 YYDKDF (reference sequence). Trimming removed 1 base at V and 2 bases at J, with 11 bases between. The CDR3 DNA sequence: TGTGCCACCAGCAGAGTAGGGGAGGGAAACACTGAAGCTTTCTTT. It encodes CATSRVGEGNTEAFF.

The V call is TRBV9, the J call TRBJ2-3; D unclear. The CDR3 is 14 residues long. Between the trimmed V and J ends, which lost 3 bases and 2 bases, there was a span of 10 bases. In germline, CDR1 is SGDLS, CDR2 YYNGEE. The CDR3 DNA is TGTGCCAGCAGCGGTCAAGTCCTCACAGATACGCAGTATTTT. Translation gives CASSGQVLTDTQYF.

The V and J genes are TRBV28 and TRBJ1-3, with D possibly being TRBD1 (6 bases). Trimming removed 5 bases from V and 0 bases from J, with 11 bases in between. Germline-derived CDR1 and CDR2 are MDHEN and SYDVKM. CDR3 length: 15 residues. The CDR3 nucleotides read TGTGCCAGCAGTCCTACAGGGCTCTCTGGAAACACCATATATTTT. Protein: CASSPTGLSGNTIYF.

The chain has TRBV30 and TRBJ1-2; possible D gene TRBD1, 5 bases. The V and J ends lost 3 bases and 0 bases respectively, with 8 bases between them. Germline CDR1 reads GTSNPN; CDR2 reads SVGIG (reference sequence). The CDR3 sequence is 13 residues long. The CDR3 here is CAWRQGSNYGYTF. The CDR3 bases are TGTGCCTGGAGGCAGGGCTCTAACTATGGCTACACCTTC.

This clone occurred a few times. The CDR3 loop is CASSLSSALSTEAFF. In nucleotides, the CDR3 is TGTGCCAGCTCACTATCCTCGGCCCTTTCTACTGAAGCTTTCTTT. The genes are TRBV18 and TRBJ1-1; D remains unclear. Germline V gives CDR1 KGHSH, CDR2 LQKENI. Deletions cut 4 bases from V and 5 bases from J, with 17 bases between. The CDR3 sequence is 15 residues long. The variable domain in full, completed from reference TRBV18 and TRBJ1-1, reads NAGVMQNPRHLVRRRGQEARLRCSPMKGHSHVYWYRQLPEEGLKFMVYLQKENIIDESGMPKERFSAEFPKEGPSILRIQQVVRGDSAAYFCASSLSSALSTEAFFGQGTRLTVV.

The chain carries TRBV20-1 and TRBJ2-4; possible D gene TRBD2, 6 bases. Trimming left V 3 bases short and J 4 bases short, with 13 bases between. Germline CDR1 reads DFQATT; CDR2 reads SNEGSKA (reference sequence). CDR3 length: 14 amino acids. The CDR3 nucleotides read TGCAGTGCTAGTCGGGCGGGGAGAAAAAACATTCAGTACTTC. Protein sequence: CSASRAGRKNIQYF.

The gene calls are TRBV6-6 and TRBJ2-6, with 12 bases matching TRBD2. The germline CDR1 and CDR2 sequences are MNHNY and SVGAGI (reference sequence). V dropped 6 bases and J dropped 4; count of bases not matched to a gene: 19. The CDR3 has 21 residues. CDR3 residues: CASSGLAGQPGGGFGANVLTF. CDR3 sequence (DNA): TGTGCCAGCAGCGGACTAGCGGGACAACCCGGAGGAGGTTTCGGGGCCAACGTCCTGACTTTC.

The gene calls are TRBV28 and TRBJ1-2, with 7 bases fitting TRBD1. V was pared by 3 bases and J by 2 bases, with 0 bases of the junction left unmatched. From germline, CDR1 is MDHEN and CDR2 SYDVKM. The CDR3 extends over 13 amino acids. In DNA, the CDR3 is TGTGCCAGCAGTTTGGGACAGAACTATGGCTACACCTTC. Translating it yields CASSLGQNYGYTF.

The chain recombines TRBV3-1 (or the pseudogene TRBV3-2) with TRBJ1-2; D may be TRBD1 (5 bases). The CDR3 contains 12 residues. The V end lost 4 bases, the J end lost 7 bases, and 10 bases lay between the germline ends. CDR1 is LGHDT, CDR2 YNNKEL, per germline (reference sequence). The CDR3 protein is CASSPQGIGYTF. CDR3 DNA sequence: TGTGCCAGCAGCCCTCAGGGTATTGGCTACACCTTC.

The gene calls are TRBV10-3 and TRBJ2-7; 9 positions match TRBD1. After removal of 8 bases from V and 0 bases from J, the junction contained 5 bases not matched to a gene. The CDR3 runs to 14 residues. The germline V gene encodes CDR1 ENHRY and CDR2 SYGVKD. The DNA of the CDR3 is TGTGCCATCCGGACAGGGGAGAACTCCTACGAGCAGTACTTC. Amino acid sequence: CAIRTGENSYEQYF.

This clone was counted a single time. V and J are TRBV29-1 and TRBJ1-2; 8 nucleotides match TRBD1. This CDR3 contains 13 residues. J was trimmed by 6 bases and V by 4 bases; bases with no gene match: 7. Per germline, CDR1 SQVTM and CDR2 ANQGSEA. For the CDR3, the DNA is TGCAGCGTTGCCCGGGCAGGGGGCAATGGCTACACCTTC. This gives the protein CSVARAGGNGYTF.

J is TRBJ2-7 and V is TRBV5-6, with 7 bases identical to TRBD1. Germline lookup yields CDR1 SGHDT and CDR2 YYEEEE. The CDR3 is 16 amino acids. The V segment lost 4 bases and the J segment 2 bases; nucleotides outside the gene matches: 12. This CDR3 reads CASSIRIRTGTYEQYF. CDR3 bases: TGTGCCAGCAGCATTAGAATCAGGACAGGTACCTACGAGCAGTACTTC.

The V and J genes are TRBV27 and TRBJ2-3; D not resolved. Germline loops: CDR1 MNHEY, CDR2 SMNVEV (reference sequence). Trimming removed 7 bases at V and 3 bases at J, with 5 bases between. The CDR3 is 11 residues long. This CDR3 is CASMSTDTQYF. The CDR3 DNA reads TGTGCCAGCATGAGTACAGATACGCAGTATTTT.

The chain links TRBV30 to TRBJ2-5; the match to TRBD2 covers 9 bases. CDR1 is GTSNPN, CDR2 SVGIG, per germline (reference sequence). After removal of 7 bases from V and 4 bases from J, the junction contained 13 bases not matched to a gene. CDR3 length: 15 amino acids. In DNA, the CDR3 is TGTGCCTCCGACCTGAGCGGGGGGTCCCTAGAGACCCAGTACTTC. Encoded protein: CASDLSGGSLETQYF.

The chain couples TRBV2 to TRBJ2-7, with unresolved D. Trimming pared 2 bases from V and 3 bases from J, leaving 8 bases between. Germline V gene sequence: CDR1 SNHLY, CDR2 FYNNEI. The CDR3 runs 13 residues. The CDR3 sequence: CASSERRLYEQYF. CDR3 DNA: TGTGCCAGCAGTGAACGACGGCTCTACGAGCAGTACTTC.

This clone came up a few times. V is TRBV7-2 and J is TRBJ2-7; D is unclear. Germline V gene lookup returns CDR1 SGHTA and CDR2 FQGNSA. This CDR3 region has 13 residues. V was trimmed by 3 bases and J by 6 bases, leaving 12 bases between them. The CDR3 nucleotides are TGTGCCAGCAGCTTTACGACCGTTGGCGAGCAGTACTTC. Translated, it gives CASSFTTVGEQYF.